This TCR beta chain was identified during a study of vaccination and CD4 T cells after COVID-19. On this clonotype itself: Antigen specificity is unknown.

V lost 6 bases, J lost 0 bases, and 14 bases stayed unmatched. The CDR3 is made up of 20 amino acids. The germline CDR1 and CDR2 sequences are LNHDA and SQIVND (reference sequence). The Oncomine TCR Beta short-read assay was applied to DNA of cultured CD4+ T cells. TCRdb re-analysed the PCR reads in MiXCR, keeping a single row per CDR3 protein. The profile covers more than 12,000 distinct CDR3 sequences, with around 69% appearing a single time and approximately 10% taken by the ten largest. Sample treatment: approximately 9-day PBMC culture with coronavirus spike peptide pools or control peptides (ViraFEST assay).

The material sequenced was CD4+ T cells from blood, cultured in vitro. This receptor was identified in a human donor who had recovered from COVID-19. The J gene is TRBJ2-6, the V gene TRBV19, with 10 bases aligning to TRBD1. The CDR3 region is CASRQRPGQGTLSGANVLTF. The CDR3 nucleotides are TGTGCCAGTAGGCAGCGACCGGGACAGGGGACCCTCTCTGGGGCCAACGTCCTGACTTTC.